This entry concerns a single T cell receptor (beta chain). The record originates from a study of long-term antiretroviral therapy in people with HIV. The run of the v3.0 immunoSEQ assay was at survey level. The protocol was immunoSEQ multiplex PCR, while the TCRdb copy is restricted to in-frame clones and leaves out a portion. The sample has 25,000 to 35,000 clones, around four fifths seen once; the top ten hold 9.5% to 10%. This clonotype was sampled from a man in his thirties or forties with HIV. Sequences were derived from unsorted PBMCs, sampled 2.8 years after starting antiretroviral therapy.

In nucleotides, the CDR3 is TGTGCCAGCAGTGGGGGCCCGGGACAGGGTGGCTATGGCTACACCTTC. Protein: CASSGGPGQGGYGYTF. This chain uses TRBV6-1 with TRBJ1-2, with TRBD1 identical over 9 bases. Germline CDR1 and CDR2: MNHNS and SASEGT. V was clipped by 4 bases and J by 4 bases; unmatched bases: 10. This CDR3 comprises 16 residues.